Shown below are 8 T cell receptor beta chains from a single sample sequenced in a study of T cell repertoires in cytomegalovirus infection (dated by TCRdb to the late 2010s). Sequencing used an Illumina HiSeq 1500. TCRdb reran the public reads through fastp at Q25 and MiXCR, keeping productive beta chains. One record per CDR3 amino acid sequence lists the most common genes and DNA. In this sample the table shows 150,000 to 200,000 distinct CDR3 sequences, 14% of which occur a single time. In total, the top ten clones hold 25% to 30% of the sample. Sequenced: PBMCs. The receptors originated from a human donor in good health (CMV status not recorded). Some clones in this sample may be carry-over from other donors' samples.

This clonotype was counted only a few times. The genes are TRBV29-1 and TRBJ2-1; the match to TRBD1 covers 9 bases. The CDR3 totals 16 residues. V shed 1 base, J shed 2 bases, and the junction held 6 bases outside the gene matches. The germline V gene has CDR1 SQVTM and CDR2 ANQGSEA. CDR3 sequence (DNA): TGCAGCGTTGAAGTCCCCGGGACAGGGACCTACAATGAGCAGTTCTTC. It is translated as CSVEVPGTGTYNEQFF.

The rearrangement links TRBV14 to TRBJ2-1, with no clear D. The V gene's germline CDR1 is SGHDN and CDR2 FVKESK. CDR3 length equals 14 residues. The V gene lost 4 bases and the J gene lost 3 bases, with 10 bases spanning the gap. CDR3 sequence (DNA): TGTGCCAGCAGCCCCGGTGGATTCTACAATGAGCAGTTCTTC. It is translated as CASSPGGFYNEQFF.

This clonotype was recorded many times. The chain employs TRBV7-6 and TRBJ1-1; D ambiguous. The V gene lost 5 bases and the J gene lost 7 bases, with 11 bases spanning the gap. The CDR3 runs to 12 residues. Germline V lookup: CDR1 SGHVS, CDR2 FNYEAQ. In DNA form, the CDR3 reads TGTGCCAGCAGCCCAACGGGAAATGAAGCTTTCTTT. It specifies CASSPTGNEAFF.

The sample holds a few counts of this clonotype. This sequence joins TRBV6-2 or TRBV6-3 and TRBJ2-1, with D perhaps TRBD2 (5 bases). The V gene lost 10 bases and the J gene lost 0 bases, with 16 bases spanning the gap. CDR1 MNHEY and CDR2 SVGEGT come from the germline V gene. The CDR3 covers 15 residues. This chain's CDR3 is CATISLGNSYNEQFF. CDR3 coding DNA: TGTGCCACCATATCACTAGGGAACTCCTACAATGAGCAGTTCTTC.

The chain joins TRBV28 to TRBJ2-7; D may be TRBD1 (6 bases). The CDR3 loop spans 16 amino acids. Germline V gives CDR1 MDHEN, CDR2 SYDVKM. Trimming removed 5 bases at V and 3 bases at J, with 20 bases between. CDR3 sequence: CASSGAVTGDFYEQYF. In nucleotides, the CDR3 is TGTGCCAGCAGTGGGGCAGTGACAGGCGACTTCTACGAGCAGTACTTC.

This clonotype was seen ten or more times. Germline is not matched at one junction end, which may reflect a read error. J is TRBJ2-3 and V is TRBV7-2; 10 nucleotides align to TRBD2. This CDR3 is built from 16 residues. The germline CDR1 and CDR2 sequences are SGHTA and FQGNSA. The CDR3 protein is CASTLLAGYGTDTQYF. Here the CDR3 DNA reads TGTGCCAGCACCTTACTAGCGGGATACGGCACAGATACGCAGTATTTT.

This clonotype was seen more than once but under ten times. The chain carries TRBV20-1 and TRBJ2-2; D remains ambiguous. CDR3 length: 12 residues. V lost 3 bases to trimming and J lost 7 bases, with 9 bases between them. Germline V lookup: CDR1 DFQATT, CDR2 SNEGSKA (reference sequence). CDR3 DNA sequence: TGCAGTGCTAGTCCTAGTCACGGGGAGCTGTTTTTT. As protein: CSASPSHGELFF.

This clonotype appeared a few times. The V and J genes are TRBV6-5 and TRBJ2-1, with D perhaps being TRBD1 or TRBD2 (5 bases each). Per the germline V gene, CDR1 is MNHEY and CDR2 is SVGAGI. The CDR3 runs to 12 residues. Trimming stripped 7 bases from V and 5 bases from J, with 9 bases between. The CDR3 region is CASTGPHNEQFF. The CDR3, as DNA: TGTGCCAGCACGGGGCCCCACAATGAGCAGTTCTTC.